This T cell receptor (beta chain) was retrieved from a study of relationships among human T cell subsets (dated by TCRdb to about 2010). For context, the study as a whole: Sequencing was performed on eight distinct blood T cell populations: pan T, CD8 cytotoxic, regulatory, Th1, Th2, naive plus transitional, activated and memory cells. The study at large found these results: The bead-based sorting could not exclude a CD4+CD8+ double-positive population. Substantial sharing of CDR3s among Th1, Th2 and regulatory T cells was interpreted as suggestive of stochastic cell fate choices. More than 60% of CD8+ cytotoxic sequences came from clones with more than 100 reads, while the regulatory and Th2 subsets showed few clones of that size. The seven subsets showed no statistically significant differences in V, D and J usage, CDR3 length, or N-nucleotide additions.

The method behind the library was multiplex PCR. TCRdb names 454 GS FLX as the instrument used. TCR alpha and beta CDR3 regions were amplified from mRNA by semiquantitative ARM-PCR. In ARM-PCR, tagged nested gene-specific primers were used first, and exponential amplification was then carried out by communal superprimers. Exonuclease was used to remove the nested primers before the first-round PCR products went through the second amplification round. The amplicons were sequenced on the 454 platform, a system that can rapidly sequence millions of DNA fragments without cloning bias. A read mappable to both V and J germline segments was defined as an effective read. In the paper's pipeline: Reads were assigned to germline V, D and J segments with IRmap, which uses pyromap, a Smith-Waterman modification adapted to 454 sequencing errors. D-beta assignments were filtered with cutoffs set at the 99th percentile of alignment scores obtained from simulated random sequences. CDR3 was defined as the amino acids lying between the conserved V-segment Y[YFLI]C motif and the J-segment [FW]GXGT motif. Repertoire diversity was estimated with a compound Poisson process model previously applied to large-scale EST data. A procedure for detecting cross-contamination was used to argue that sample contamination was not the source of the shared CDR3s. In-frame beta chains were kept once TCRdb had trimmed the public reads at Q25 with fastp and called clones with MiXCR. CDR3 protein sequences are deduplicated, and each keeps its most common genes and DNA. Here the V and J calls rest on TCRdb's processing, not on the authors' analysis. The sample includes 11,000 to 15,000 distinct CDR3 sequences, with over 50% observed a single time. Approximately 2.3% of the sample rests with the top ten.

This clonotype was detected only once. Its antigen target is currently unknown. No per-base quality is available; no much larger clone lies one base away. One read amounts to weak evidence. CDR3 length: 13 amino acids, cysteine to phenylalanine. The retained sequence is limited to the CDR3, 39 bases, with the frame set at the first base. Trimming accounts for 5 bases at V and 2 bases at J, while the number of junction bases matched to no gene is 5. CDR1 and CDR2 (DFQATT, SNEGSKA) derive from the germline V gene (reference sequence). Starting from positively selected CD4+ cells, anti-CD25 beads were used to select CD4+CD25+ regulatory T cells. Miltenyi superparamagnetic beads coated with subset-specific monoclonal antibodies were used for isolation of the T cell subsets. All T cell populations were isolated from peripheral blood. Ficoll separation was used to obtain mononuclear cells from whole blood, after which anti-CD14 microbeads were used to deplete monocytes. The isolated cell populations were resuspended in RNAprotect reagent immediately.

Rearrangement joined TRBV20-1 to TRBJ1-1, with 7 bases aligning to TRBD1. The receptor was derived from a man aged 35 to 55 in good health. Sample: Tregs sorted from blood. The DNA sequence is given as TGCAGTGCTTCCCGACAGGGAAACACTGAAGCTTTCTTT. This encodes CSASRQGNTEAFF.